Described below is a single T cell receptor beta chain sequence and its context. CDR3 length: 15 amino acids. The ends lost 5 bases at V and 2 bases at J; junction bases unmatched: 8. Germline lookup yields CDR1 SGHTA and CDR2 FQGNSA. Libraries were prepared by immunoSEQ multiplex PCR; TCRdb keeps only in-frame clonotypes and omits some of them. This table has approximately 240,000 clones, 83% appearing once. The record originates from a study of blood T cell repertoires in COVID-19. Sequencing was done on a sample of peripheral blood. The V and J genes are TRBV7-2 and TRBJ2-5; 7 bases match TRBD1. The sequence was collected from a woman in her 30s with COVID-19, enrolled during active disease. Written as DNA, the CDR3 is TGTGCCAGCAGCCGTGGCTGGACAGGACAAGAGACCCAGTACTTC. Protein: CASSRGWTGQETQYF.